This T cell receptor beta chain comes out of a study of blood T cell repertoires in COVID-19. Per germline, CDR1 SEHNR and CDR2 FQNEAQ (reference sequence). This CDR3 region has 13 residues. V shed 5 bases and J shed 4 bases, with 11 bases lying between them. Profiled with immunoSEQ multiplex PCR; TCRdb holds only in-frame clones, not every one. The data contain 380,000 or so clones, approximately 85% of them seen just once; the ten biggest clones take up around 2%. The receptor's source is a woman aged 40 to 50 with acute COVID-19. Specimen: PBMCs or T cells enriched from blood (not recorded which). The J gene is TRBJ1-2, the V gene TRBV7-9, with D uncertain. The CDR3 is CASSPTDTYGYTF. The CDR3, as DNA: TGTGCCAGCAGCCCCACTGACACCTATGGCTACACCTTC.